The rows below give T cell receptor beta chains drawn from one sample of a study of a mutant IDH1 vaccine in newly diagnosed glioma. The antigens these receptors bind are not known. Sequencing was performed with immunoSEQ multiplex PCR; in TCRdb, only in-frame clones are kept and a portion is missing. The repertoire consists of about 56,000 clones, with roughly 75% occurring once and the leading ten covering approximately 5.3%. The specimen comprised PBMCs, sampled from a glioma patient whose treatment included an IDH1 peptide vaccine. The receptors derive from a man aged 45-65 years with glioma. Both conserved end residues are part of each CDR3. Clone sizes are given selectively: once, few, many, or a class where the clone is expanded.

TRBJ1-6 | TRBV7-9 | NA | 14 | CASSLQKGDSPLHF
TRBJ2-1 | TRBV29-1 | NA | 14 | CSVIGLLRVNEQFF
TRBJ2-1 | TRBV2 | NA | 16 | CASSVARSGGDNEQFF
TRBJ1-5 | TRBV7-9 | NA | 13 | CASSFEGNQPQHF
TRBJ2-2 | TRBV5-1 | NA | 15 | CASSLETTNTGELFF
TRBJ2-7 | TRBV4-2 | NA | 14 | CASSLSGGAREQYF
TRBJ2-3 | TRBV9 | NA | 14 | CASSVVQGTDTQYF
TRBJ2-1 | TRBV7-9 | NA | 16 | CASSPRGGRSYNEQFF
TRBJ2-5 | TRBV9 | few | 15 | CASSPGTVSQETQYF
TRBJ2-1 | TRBV19 | few | 15 | CASTRQGTGNNEQFF
TRBJ2-2 | TRBV5-6 | NA | 16 | CASSSARSRSTGELFF
TRBJ1-4 | TRBV6-6 | few | 14 | CASSSGGQGAKLFF
TRBJ2-1 | TRBV4-3 | NA | 16 | CASSQVERGGYNEQFF
TRBJ1-1 | TRBV19 | NA | 14 | CASRATGAGTEAFF
TRBJ1-5 | TRBV7-2 | NA | 13 | CASSLASNQPQHF
TRBJ2-1 | TRBV15 | NA | 14 | CATSRDRGYNEQFF